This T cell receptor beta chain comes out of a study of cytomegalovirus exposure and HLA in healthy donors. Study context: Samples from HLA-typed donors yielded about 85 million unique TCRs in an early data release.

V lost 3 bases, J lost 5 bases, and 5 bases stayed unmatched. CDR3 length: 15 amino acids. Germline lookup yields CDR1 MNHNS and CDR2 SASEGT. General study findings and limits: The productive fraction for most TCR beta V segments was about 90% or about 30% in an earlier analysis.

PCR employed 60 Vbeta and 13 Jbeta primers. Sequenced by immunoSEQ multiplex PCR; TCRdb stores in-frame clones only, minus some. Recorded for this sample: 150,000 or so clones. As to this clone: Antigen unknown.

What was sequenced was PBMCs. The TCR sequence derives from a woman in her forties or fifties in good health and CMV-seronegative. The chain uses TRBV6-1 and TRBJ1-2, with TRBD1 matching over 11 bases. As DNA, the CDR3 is TGTGCCAGCAGTGAGGGGGGACAGGGGGTATATGGCTACACCTTC. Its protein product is CASSEGGQGVYGYTF.